The 5 T cell receptor beta chains below were found in one sample sequenced in a study of T cells in tumors after PD-1 blockade. The method was immunoSEQ multiplex PCR; TCRdb's version includes in-frame clones alone and lacks a portion of them. In the table there are some 43,000 clones, approximately 81% of which are singletons. The material sequenced was PBMCs, taken before anti-PD-1 treatment. The receptors shown here come from a human donor with basal cell carcinoma.

The chain uses TRBV7-9 and TRBJ1-4; 8 nucleotides line up with TRBD1. This CDR3 contains 15 residues. The germline CDR1 and CDR2 sequences are SEHNR and FQNEAQ (reference sequence). Losses at the gene ends were 5 bases for V and 7 bases for J; bases not matched to a gene: 9. CDR3 in DNA: TGTGCCAGCAGCCAAATGACAGGGGCCGGTGAAAAACTGTTTTTT. Translated: CASSQMTGAGEKLFF.

The chain couples TRBV7-9 to TRBJ1-3, with D tentatively TRBD1 (6 bases). The CDR3 runs to 17 residues. CDR1 and CDR2 from the germline V gene are SEHNR and FQNEAQ (reference sequence). V was clipped by 6 bases and J by 0 bases, with 18 bases between them. The CDR3 region is CASRFLRDTLSGNTIYF. The CDR3 nucleotides are TGTGCCAGCAGATTCCTCCGGGACACCCTCTCTGGAAACACCATATATTTT.

The genes are TRBV5-6 and TRBJ1-2; D unresolved. The CDR3 runs 15 residues. The ends were cut back, 1 base at V and 3 bases at J, with 13 bases in the middle. Germline V gives CDR1 SGHDT, CDR2 YYEEEE. The CDR3 DNA sequence: TGTGCCAGCAGCTTGTGGGGTGACTCCCACTATGGCTACACCTTC. Protein: CASSLWGDSHYGYTF.

V gene TRBV5-6 combines with J gene TRBJ1-2; D not certain. V lost 0 bases and J 8 bases, leaving 5 bases between the germline ends. The CDR3 has 11 residues. The germline V gene encodes CDR1 SGHDT and CDR2 YYEEEE. In nucleotides, the CDR3 is TGTGCCAGCAGCTTGGAGAAGGGCTACACCTTC. Its translation is CASSLEKGYTF.

This rearrangement joins TRBV7-9 to TRBJ1-1, with D hard to call. This CDR3 is built from 12 residues. Trimming stripped 9 bases from V and 5 bases from J, with 13 bases between. Per germline, CDR1 SEHNR and CDR2 FQNEAQ (reference sequence). This CDR3 is CARGRLDTEAFF. CDR3 nucleotide sequence: TGTGCCAGGGGGAGGCTGGATACTGAAGCTTTCTTT.